The TCR beta chain described here comes from a study of Graves' ophthalmopathy and Graves' hyperthyroidism. Study outcomes and limitations: Thyroid clonotypes that were expanded above 0.001 frequency mostly also appeared in blood.

With 4 bases removed from V and 1 base from J, the gap between germline ends came to 13 bases. This CDR3 comprises 14 residues. In germline, CDR1 is SQVTM, CDR2 ANQGSEA. RNA served as the template for amplifying TCR beta CDR3 regions. Following a first-round RT-PCR that used HTBI primers, a second-round multiplex PCR was carried out. TCRdb independently ran MiXCR on the multiplex PCR reads; one entry per CDR3 protein. The table lists roughly 610,000 distinct CDR3 sequences, about a fifth of them singletons, with roughly 6.9% in the top ten. What supplied the PBMCs was roughly 9.7 ml of fresh peripheral blood. The sample holds many counts of this clonotype. Its target is not known.

Sample: peripheral blood. This sequence was found in a woman between 18 and 29 years old with stable Graves' hyperthyroidism. Some clones in this sample may be carry-over from other donors' samples. The rearrangement uses TRBV29-1 and TRBJ1-1, with D unresolved. CDR3 region: CSVAGRRWNTEAFF. DNA of the CDR3: TGCAGCGTTGCTGGGCGGCGGTGGAACACTGAAGCTTTCTTT.